The clone carrying this T cell receptor (beta chain) showed up just a few times. The antigen is undetermined. Since a much larger clone is just one base distant, this may be a read error. A second PCR, run for roughly 7 to 12 cycles, used a sample-barcoded 5' primer plus a J-beta primer mix. TCRdb processed the 5' RACE reads anew with MiXCR; each CDR3 protein has one entry. The sample consists of roughly 680,000 distinct CDR3 sequences, more than 45% of them appearing once. The sample is drawn from a study of blood T cells in healthy people across ages. Turning to the study itself: Per every two T cells, about one barcoded beta molecule was captured by template switching.

The V end was cut by 7 bases, the J end by 4 bases, with 17 bases between. This CDR3 spans 15 amino acids. Around 9.5 milliliters of peripheral blood were drawn from each donor. Study-level results: Strongly correlated with naive T cell percentage was TCR beta diversity. Roughly linear declines in TCR beta diversity per million T cells occurred with age.

The receptor comes from an elderly woman in good health. Sequencing was carried out using blood. The V gene is TRBV12-3 or TRBV12-4, the J gene TRBJ2-1, with unresolved D. The CDR3 nucleotides read TGTGCCAGCACCATATCACGAGAATCTTACAATGAGCAGTTCTTC. It is translated as CASTISRESYNEQFF.